The 26 T cell receptor beta chains in this list originate from one sample, sequenced in a study of spatial heterogeneity in lung cancer. Findings and limits, study-wide: Counts of expanded intratumoral alpha and beta TCRs tracked tumor mutation counts.

Time point noted: sample taken at primary tumor resection. TCRdb re-called the 5' RACE reads through MiXCR, storing one row per CDR3 protein. Counted here are approximately 15,000 distinct CDR3 sequences, 6.2% occurring once; the ten biggest clones make up 6.8%. Their antigens are not known. Material: lung tumor tissue, obtained at surgery. These receptors all stem from a male donor with early-stage non-small cell lung cancer.

This clonotype is classed as medium-sized. Since it is a stray read in a library aimed at alpha chains, this beta chain has a size that is not meaningful. The rearrangement links TRBV12-3 or TRBV12-4 to TRBJ1-2; TRBD1 matches 10 bases. J was trimmed by 6 bases and V by 5 bases; bases with no gene match: 12. This CDR3 is 16 amino acids long. CDR3 in DNA: TGTGCCAGCAGTCTGGGAGGGACAGGGGATTCGGATGGCTACACCTTC. Its protein product is CASSLGGTGDSDGYTF.

This clonotype was detected ten times or more. Because this beta chain is a stray read in a library intended to capture alpha chains, its abundance should not be given much weight. The chain recombines TRBV7-6 with TRBJ2-7; D might be TRBD2 (6 bases). Germline CDR1 reads SGHVS; CDR2 reads FNYEAQ. Trimming took off 4 bases at V and 0 bases at J, with 13 bases between the two ends. The CDR3 spans 15 residues. The CDR3 region is CASSSDGSSSYEQYF. CDR3 coding DNA: TGTGCCAGCAGCTCGGACGGGAGTTCCTCCTACGAGCAGTACTTC. The full variable domain, with the rest looked up from reference TRBV7-6 and TRBJ2-7, is GAGVSQSPRYKVTKRGQDVALRCDPISGHVSLYWYRQALGQGPEFLTYFNYEAQQDKSGLPNDRFSAERPEGSISTLTIQRTEQRDSAMYRCASSSDGSSSYEQYFGPGTRLTVT.

A remark on this clonotype: This beta chain is a stray read from a library made for alpha chains; its abundance is not meaningful. The chain carries TRBV6-2 or TRBV6-3 and TRBJ1-5; 9 nucleotides match TRBD1. The CDR3 is made up of 14 amino acids. Germline V gene sequence: CDR1 MNHEY, CDR2 SVGEGT. Trimming removed 10 bases from V and 5 bases from J; junction bases left unmatched: 9. CDR3 in DNA: TGTGCCACCCGAGAGGGGACAGGGTATCAGCCCCAGCATTTT. Translation gives CATREGTGYQPQHF.

This clonotype was detected ten times or more. The library was prepared for alpha chains; this beta chain is a stray read, so its frequency means little. The rearrangement links TRBV7-6 to TRBJ2-3, with 7 bases that match TRBD1. The V segment lost 3 bases and the J segment 0 bases; nucleotides outside the gene matches: 6. CDR1 SGHVS and CDR2 FNYEAQ come from the germline V gene. The CDR3 runs 16 residues. The chain's CDR3 is CASSFPRTGSTDTQYF. The CDR3 DNA reads TGTGCCAGCAGCTTCCCCCGGACAGGCAGCACAGATACGCAGTATTTT.

This clonotype was picked up a small number of times. For a library built for alpha chains, this beta chain is a stray read; little rests on its size. This chain uses TRBV3-1 with TRBJ2-2, with 11 bases identical to TRBD2. This CDR3 contains 21 residues. Germline loops: CDR1 LGHDT, CDR2 YNNKEL (reference sequence). The trim removed 0 bases at V and 0 bases at J, leaving 12 bases unmatched. The CDR3 region has the DNA TGTGCCAGCAGCCAAGATCGTCGACTAGCGGGATGGGTTGCGAACACCGGGGAGCTGTTTTTT. Translated: CASSQDRRLAGWVANTGELFF.

This clonotype was found many times. This beta chain turned up in a library designed for alpha chains; as an off-target read, its abundance says little. CDR3 coding DNA: TGTGCCAGCAGCTTAGCTGGAAACACCATATATTTT. Protein sequence: CASSLAGNTIYF. The V gene is TRBV7-9, the J gene TRBJ1-3; D remains unclear. Between the trimmed V and J ends, which lost 0 bases and 3 bases, there was a span of 0 bases. CDR1 is SEHNR, CDR2 FQNEAQ, per germline (reference sequence). There are 12 residues in the CDR3.

This clonotype was seen many times. This beta chain appears as a stray read in a library generated for alpha chains; its size is not informative. The genes are TRBV6-5 and TRBJ1-2; D remains unclear. V lost 5 bases to trimming and J lost 5 bases, with 6 bases between them. CDR1 MNHEY and CDR2 SVGAGI come from the germline V gene. The CDR3 runs 11 residues. The CDR3 DNA is TGTGCCAGCAGTCAAGGGTATGGCTACACCTTC. Translated, it gives CASSQGYGYTF.

This clonotype was observed a few times. This beta chain is an unintended read in a library built for alpha chains; its size means little. V is TRBV7-7 and J is TRBJ2-3; 9 positions match TRBD1. The length of the CDR3 is 14 residues. CDR1 SSHAT and CDR2 FNYEAQ come from the germline V gene (reference sequence). After removal of 4 bases from V and 4 bases from J, the junction contained 3 bases not matched to a gene. CDR3 loop: CASSSGQGSDTQYF. DNA of the CDR3: TGTGCCAGCAGCTCGGGACAGGGCTCAGATACGCAGTATTTT.

This clonotype appeared many times. The library was designed around alpha chains, so this beta chain is a stray read whose abundance carries little weight. The genes are TRBV5-4 and TRBJ2-3; tentatively, D is TRBD2 (6 bases). V was clipped by 4 bases and J by 1 base, with 13 bases between them. The CDR3 is 15 residues long. Germline assignment: CDR1 SGHNT and CDR2 YYREEE (reference sequence). The CDR3 loop is CASSPLTGGTDTQYF. CDR3 sequence (DNA): TGTGCCAGCAGCCCTCTGACGGGAGGCACAGATACGCAGTATTTT.

In its sample, this clonotype was seen many times. This beta chain appears as a stray read in a library generated for alpha chains; its size is not informative. The chain joins TRBV20-1 to TRBJ2-7; tentative D call: TRBD1 (5 bases). Germline loops: CDR1 DFQATT, CDR2 SNEGSKA (reference sequence). This CDR3 spans 14 amino acids. V was shortened by 1 base and J by 3 bases, with 13 bases between the two germline ends. CDR3 coding DNA: TGCAGTGCTAGAGGCAGGGAAGGGGTCTACGAGCAGTACTTC. Its protein is CSARGREGVYEQYF.

This clonotype came up many times. This beta chain lies outside the target of a library built for alpha chains; its clone size means little. The V gene is TRBV7-9, the J gene TRBJ2-5; D unresolved. The germline gives CDR1 SEHNR, CDR2 FQNEAQ (reference sequence). The CDR3 spans 14 residues. V gave up 5 bases and J gave up 5 bases, with 15 bases separating them. CDR3 DNA: TGTGCCAGCAGCCCTCTGACGGGTTTGGAGACCCAGTACTTC. Protein: CASSPLTGLETQYF.

This clonotype occurred many times. Because this beta chain is a stray read in a library intended to capture alpha chains, its abundance should not be given much weight. The rearrangement uses TRBV5-1 and TRBJ2-7, with 9 bases lining up with TRBD1. The J segment lost 5 bases and the V segment lost 4 bases, leaving 7 bases of the junction unmatched. The CDR3 covers 14 residues. CDR1 and CDR2 (germline): SGHRS, YFSETQ. CDR3 in amino acids: CASSQTGGSDEQYF. The CDR3 DNA reads TGCGCCAGCAGCCAGACAGGGGGGTCGGACGAGCAGTACTTC.

This clonotype is medium-sized (0.01 to 0.1%) in the sample. With the library built for alpha chains, this beta chain is off target and its frequency is not meaningful. The genes are TRBV3-1 and TRBJ2-7, with D maybe TRBD1 (6 bases). Trimming pared 2 bases from V and 5 bases from J, leaving 10 bases between. CDR3 length: 13 amino acids. Looked up from germline, CDR1 is LGHDT and CDR2 is YNNKEL (reference sequence). The CDR3 loop is CASSQRQGNEQYF. The CDR3, as DNA: TGTGCCAGCAGCCAACGGCAGGGGAACGAGCAGTACTTC.

Only a few counts were recorded for this clonotype. This beta chain is an off-target read within a library intended for alpha chains, so its frequency means little. CDR3 protein: CASRSPATGVAGGPWTDTQYF. Here the CDR3 DNA reads TGTGCCAGCAGGTCCCCGGCGACAGGGGTAGCGGGAGGGCCTTGGACAGATACGCAGTATTTT. This chain connects TRBV11-2 to TRBJ2-3; TRBD2 matches at 11 bases. CDR1 SGHAT and CDR2 FQNNGV come from the germline V gene. The CDR3 is 21 residues long. V trimming: 6 bases; J trimming: 3 bases; junction bases outside the gene matches: 23.

In regard to this clonotype: This beta chain is an unintended read in a library built for alpha chains; its size means little. This chain joins TRBV28 and TRBJ2-3; 7 bases agree with TRBD2. V gave up 7 bases and J gave up 0 bases; unmatched junction bases: 4. Per germline, CDR1 MDHEN and CDR2 SYDVKM. The CDR3 covers 14 residues. CDR3 in DNA: TGTGCCAGCAAAAGGCGGGGGAGCACAGATACGCAGTATTTT. Its translation is CASKRRGSTDTQYF.

This clonotype was recorded a few times. This beta chain came through as a stray read in a library set up for alpha chains, and its size says little. The rearrangement uses TRBV6-6 and TRBJ2-7, with D possibly being TRBD1 (7 bases). V dropped 5 bases and J dropped 4 bases, with 18 bases sitting between them. CDR1 MNHNY and CDR2 SVGAGI come from the germline V gene (reference sequence). The CDR3 sequence is 15 residues long. DNA for the CDR3: TGTGCCAGCAGTGAAGAAGGAGGGGGCGGGTACGAGCAGTACTTC. Protein: CASSEEGGGGYEQYF.

This clonotype was detected ten times or more. The library was built for alpha chains, so this beta chain is an off-target read and its size means little. V gene TRBV5-4 combines with J gene TRBJ1-5; tentatively, D is TRBD1 (6 bases). The CDR3 is 19 amino acids. Germline assignment: CDR1 SGHNT and CDR2 YYREEE (reference sequence). The ends were cut back, 3 bases at V and 0 bases at J, with 22 bases in the middle. The CDR3 spells CASSSSVWGHSFSNQPQHF. DNA of the CDR3: TGTGCCAGCAGCTCCTCCGTTTGGGGACATTCCTTTAGCAATCAGCCCCAGCATTTT.

This clonotype was seen at least ten times. Because this beta chain is a stray read in a library intended to capture alpha chains, its abundance should not be given much weight. The CDR3 nucleotides are TGTGCCAGCAGTGCCTCCTACATACCCCGACTAGCGGGAGTGGTCGGGGAGCTGTTTTTT. This sequence encodes CASSASYIPRLAGVVGELFF. This rearrangement joins TRBV6-1 to TRBJ2-2, with 12 nucleotides matching TRBD2. This CDR3 region has 20 residues. CDR1 MNHNS and CDR2 SASEGT come from the germline V gene. Trimming took 4 bases from V and 7 from J; bases not matched to a gene: 19.

This clonotype was picked up many times. This beta chain came through as a stray read in a library set up for alpha chains, and its size says little. The rearrangement joins TRBV7-2 to TRBJ1-2; D remains unclear. Germline CDR1 SGHTA, CDR2 FQGNSA. CDR3 length: 15 amino acids. V lost 1 base, J lost 4 bases, and 13 bases lay in between. In DNA form, the CDR3 reads TGTGCCAGCAGCTTAGGAGGTTTACAGTCCTATGGCTACACCTTC. It yields the protein CASSLGGLQSYGYTF.

Turning to this clonotype: This may stem from a read error, because a much larger clone lies one nucleotide away. As an off-target read in a library built for alpha chains, this beta chain has a frequency of little significance. The V gene is TRBV4-2, the J gene TRBJ2-6; the D gene is possibly TRBD1 (5 bases). CDR1 and CDR2 (germline): LGHNA, YNFKEQ. The CDR3 is 16 amino acids. This chain's CDR3 is CARSQGAVSGANVLTF. The CDR3 region has the DNA TGTGCCCGCAGCCAAGGGGCCGTCTCTGGGGCCAACGTCCTGACTTTC.

This clonotype ranks as medium-sized (0.01 to 0.1%). This beta chain appears as a stray read in a library generated for alpha chains; its size is not informative. The chain is built from TRBV4-2 and TRBJ2-1, with 9 bases aligning to TRBD1. The germline V gene has CDR1 LGHNA and CDR2 YNFKEQ. The V and J ends lost 5 bases and 8 bases, in that order; junction bases with no gene match: 10. This CDR3 spans 15 amino acids. DNA for the CDR3: TGTGCCAGCAGCGGCGATGGGACAGGGCCCTATGAGCAGTTCTTC. This sequence encodes CASSGDGTGPYEQFF.

This clonotype was counted at least ten times. This beta chain is an unintended read in a library built for alpha chains; its size means little. J is TRBJ2-3 and V is TRBV29-1; TRBD1 matches at 8 bases. CDR1 SQVTM and CDR2 ANQGSEA come from the germline V gene. This CDR3 has 14 amino acids. V shed 5 bases, J shed 5 bases, and the junction held 9 bases outside the gene matches. Here the CDR3 DNA reads TGCAGCGTTTCCCGGGACGGACAGGGAGATACGCAGTATTTT. It yields the protein CSVSRDGQGDTQYF.

This clonotype was picked up many times. This beta chain turned up in a library designed for alpha chains; as an off-target read, its abundance says little. The rearrangement links TRBV7-2 to TRBJ1-6; possible D gene TRBD1, 6 bases. This CDR3 spans 14 amino acids. Trimming took 7 bases from V and 6 from J, leaving 13 bases between them. CDR1 SGHTA and CDR2 FQGNSA come from the germline V gene. CDR3 loop: CASKPQGGNSPLHF. The CDR3 nucleotides read TGTGCCAGCAAACCACAGGGTGGTAATTCACCCCTCCACTTT.

At least ten counts were recorded for this clonotype. A library made for alpha chains picked up this beta chain off target, so its size means little. The chain links TRBV6-5 to TRBJ1-2; 11 bases agree with TRBD1. There are 16 residues in the CDR3. With V trimmed by 4 bases and J by 4 bases, 8 bases remained unmatched. CDR1 is MNHEY and CDR2 is SVGAGI in the germline V gene. CDR3 loop: CASSWNLGQGVYGYTF. The CDR3 bases are TGTGCCAGCAGTTGGAACTTGGGACAGGGGGTCTATGGCTACACCTTC.

This clonotype was seen many times. The library was designed around alpha chains, so this beta chain is a stray read whose abundance carries little weight. The J gene is TRBJ1-1, the V gene TRBV3-1; D remains unclear. Looked up from germline, CDR1 is LGHDT and CDR2 is YNNKEL (reference sequence). V lost 1 base and J 2 bases, leaving 5 bases between the germline ends. This CDR3 region has 13 residues. CDR3 in DNA: TGTGCCAGCAGCCAAGGGGCCAACACTGAAGCTTTCTTT. It specifies CASSQGANTEAFF.

This clonotype was seen many times. This beta chain represents an off-target read in a library built for alpha chains; its size is of limited meaning. This chain uses TRBV4-3 with TRBJ1-1; 7 nucleotides line up with TRBD1. The CDR3 runs to 16 residues. The junction had 10 bases not matched to a gene; V was cut back by 0 bases and J by 6 bases. The germline V gene encodes CDR1 LGHNA and CDR2 YSLEER. CDR3 nucleotides: TGCGCCAGCAGCCAAGACAGGGTCGGGGGGACAGCTGAAGCTTTCTTT. Residues: CASSQDRVGGTAEAFF.